One sample yielded the 21 T cell receptor beta chains listed below, sequenced in a study of blood T cell repertoires in COVID-19. Measured with immunoSEQ multiplex PCR; TCRdb has only the in-frame clones, and not every one. The repertoire holds 300,000 or so clones, with roughly 87% as singletons. The sample taken for sequencing was PBMCs or T cells enriched from blood (not recorded which). All receptors derive from a woman aged 25 to 39 who had recovered from COVID-19.

V usage is TRBV28 and J usage is TRBJ2-7, with 11 bases lining up with TRBD1. The CDR3 has 15 residues. Germline-derived CDR1 and CDR2 are MDHEN and SYDVKM. With V trimmed by 6 bases and J by 3 bases, 7 bases remained unmatched. CDR3 nucleotides: TGTGCCAGCAGAGATGGACAGGGGGCGCGCTACGAGCAGTACTTC. Protein: CASRDGQGARYEQYF.

The V and J genes are TRBV18 and TRBJ2-1, with 10 bases lining up with TRBD2. With V trimmed by 2 bases and J by 6 bases, 10 bases remained unmatched. The germline gives CDR1 KGHSH, CDR2 LQKENI. This CDR3 is 17 amino acids long. DNA for the CDR3: TGTGCCAGCTCACCAGGACCTCAGCGGGGGGGTAGCAATGAGCAGTTCTTC. Translating gives CASSPGPQRGGSNEQFF.

The chain combines TRBV6-5 with TRBJ2-7; 8 nucleotides match TRBD1. V was pared by 0 bases and J by 3 bases, with 4 bases of the junction left unmatched. Germline assignment: CDR1 MNHEY and CDR2 SVGAGI. CDR3 length: 15 amino acids. CDR3 nucleotides: TGTGCCAGCAGTTACTCCCAGGGGGCGCGCTACGAGCAGTACTTC. It specifies CASSYSQGARYEQYF.

This chain uses TRBV5-1 with TRBJ1-1; 9 nucleotides align to TRBD1. Trimming at V came to 5 bases and at J to 5 bases, leaving 4 bases not matched to a gene. The CDR3 covers 13 residues. The V gene's germline CDR1 is SGHRS and CDR2 YFSETQ. In DNA form, the CDR3 reads TGCGCCAGCAGTAACGGACAGGGGACTGAAGCTTTCTTT. Encoded protein: CASSNGQGTEAFF.

The chain has TRBV5-1 and TRBJ2-3, with TRBD1 identical over 7 bases. Germline V gives CDR1 SGHRS, CDR2 YFSETQ. The CDR3 runs to 15 residues. Trimming cost V 0 bases and J 6 bases; bases outside gene matches: 7. The CDR3 coding sequence is TGCGCCAGCAGCTTGGGACTCTCACAGGGGGATACGCAGTATTTT. This translates into CASSLGLSQGDTQYF.

The chain is built from TRBV21-1 and TRBJ2-2; the table's D call of TRBD1 was not tested on the DNA. TRBV21-1 is termed a pseudogene. This CDR3 contains 17 residues. The DNA of the CDR3 is TGTGCCAGCAGCAAAGCCTCGGGACAGACGAACACCGGGGAGCTGTTTTTT. Its translation is CASSKASGQTNTGELFF.

CDR3 in amino acids: CASSETLKGAPGNTIYF. The CDR3 DNA follows: TGTGCCAGCAGTGAGACCCTCAAAGGGGCTCCTGGAAACACCATATATTTT. The rearrangement links TRBV6-1 to TRBJ1-3; D may be TRBD1 (5 bases). CDR1 is MNHNS and CDR2 is SASEGT in the germline V gene. Trimming removed 3 bases from V and 2 bases from J, with 17 bases in between. The CDR3 is 17 residues long.

V and J are TRBV5-1 and TRBJ2-2, with TRBD2 identical over 8 bases. This CDR3 is 18 amino acids long. With V trimmed by 4 bases and J by 4 bases, 15 bases remained unmatched. Germline lookup yields CDR1 SGHRS and CDR2 YFSETQ. The CDR3 sequence is CASSREGVRGRATGELFF. The CDR3 nucleotides read TGCGCCAGCAGCCGGGAGGGCGTTCGGGGGCGGGCCACCGGGGAGCTGTTTTTT.

This clone was recorded once. Other DNA sequences in this specimen translate into the identical CDR3. The V and J genes are TRBV7-8 and TRBJ2-3, with TRBD2 matching over 9 bases. V dropped 3 bases and J dropped 3; count of bases not matched to a gene: 4. There are 15 residues in the CDR3. Germline V gene sequence: CDR1 SGHVS, CDR2 FQNEAQ. CDR3 nucleotide sequence: TGTGCCAGCAGCTTCGGGCGGGGGGGTACAGATACGCAGTATTTT. Encoded protein: CASSFGRGGTDTQYF. Drawing the rest from reference TRBV7-8 and TRBJ2-3, the complete variable domain is GAGVSQSPRYKVAKRGQDVALRCDPISGHVSLFWYQQALGQGPEFLTYFQNEAQLDKSGLPSDRFFAERPEGSVSTLKIQRTQQEDSAVYLCASSFGRGGTDTQYFGPGTRLTVL.

The chain combines TRBV19 with TRBJ2-7; the match to TRBD1 covers 9 bases. The CDR3 has 15 amino acids. With 5 bases clipped from V and 2 bases from J, the junction kept 7 bases outside the gene matches. Germline lookup yields CDR1 LNHDA and CDR2 SQIVND (reference sequence). The CDR3 protein is CASSPLRDRAYEQYF. CDR3 nucleotides: TGTGCCAGTAGTCCCCTACGGGACAGGGCCTACGAGCAGTACTTC.

The chain is built from TRBV3-1 (or the pseudogene TRBV3-2) and TRBJ2-2; tentatively, D is TRBD2 (5 bases). Trimming took off 1 base at V and 0 bases at J, with 21 bases between the two ends. In germline, CDR1 is LGHDT, CDR2 YNNKEL (reference sequence). The CDR3 is 20 amino acids. This CDR3 reads CASSQGGFEGISANTGELFF. In DNA form, the CDR3 reads TGTGCCAGCAGCCAAGGCGGGTTCGAGGGTATTTCAGCGAACACCGGGGAGCTGTTTTTT.

The rearrangement links TRBV24-1 to TRBJ2-7; a weak D match, TRBD1 (6 bases). The CDR3 contains 14 residues. V was shortened by 4 bases and J by 3 bases, with 12 bases between the two germline ends. Germline CDR1 and CDR2: KGHDR and SFDVKD. The CDR3 region is CATSDSRTDYEQYF. The DNA for the CDR3 is TGTGCCACCAGTGACTCTCGGACAGACTACGAGCAGTACTTC.

In this sample, this clone turned up once. This chain links TRBV11-2 with TRBJ1-2; 8 bases are a match to TRBD1. With 4 bases clipped from V and 7 bases from J, the junction kept 11 bases outside the gene matches. The CDR3 runs to 15 residues. Germline assignment: CDR1 SGHAT and CDR2 FQNNGV. The CDR3, as DNA: TGTGCCAGCAGCTCCCCGCAGGGCAGGGGGCTTGGCTACACCTTC. Translation gives CASSSPQGRGLGYTF.

This clone turned up a few times. V usage is TRBV30 and J usage is TRBJ2-2, with 9 nucleotides matching TRBD1. The V gene's germline CDR1 is GTSNPN and CDR2 SVGIG (reference sequence). V lost 5 bases and J lost 4; bases outside the gene matches: 2. The CDR3 contains 13 residues. In DNA form, the CDR3 reads TGTGCCTGGGGGGACAGGGCCACCGGGGAGCTGTTTTTT. It codes for CAWGDRATGELFF.

The chain recombines TRBV5-1 with TRBJ2-1; 16 nucleotides match TRBD2. After removal of 3 bases from V and 9 bases from J, the junction contained 6 bases not matched to a gene. Germline CDR1 SGHRS, CDR2 YFSETQ. This CDR3 spans 16 amino acids. CDR3 bases: TGCGCCAGCAGCTCCGCCGGGACTAGCGGGGGGGGTGAGCAGTTCTTC. Translated: CASSSAGTSGGGEQFF.

The chain employs TRBV14 and TRBJ2-3, with unresolved D. The CDR3 covers 16 residues. Germline V gene data show CDR1 as SGHDN and CDR2 as FVKESK. V was clipped by 0 bases and J by 0 bases, with 10 bases between them. The CDR3 sequence: CASSQDIGLSTDTQYF. The CDR3 DNA reads TGTGCCAGCAGCCAAGATATCGGTCTTAGCACAGATACGCAGTATTTT.

The rearrangement joins TRBV18 to TRBJ2-2, with 7 bases fitting TRBD1. The CDR3 loop spans 16 amino acids. The junction had 5 bases not matched to a gene; V was cut back by 3 bases and J by 1 base. Looked up from germline, CDR1 is KGHSH and CDR2 is LQKENI. The CDR3 loop is CASSPQDRQNTGELFF. In DNA, the CDR3 is TGTGCCAGCTCACCTCAGGACAGGCAGAACACCGGGGAGCTGTTTTTT.

The count of this clone is one. J is TRBJ1-6 and V is TRBV7-8; 12 bases map to TRBD1. In germline, CDR1 is SGHVS, CDR2 FQNEAQ. The CDR3 extends over 16 amino acids. J was trimmed by 10 bases and V by 1 base; bases with no gene match: 5. The DNA for the CDR3 is TGTGCCAGCAGCTTAGTTGGGACAGGGGGCCGCTCACCCCTCCACTTT. Protein product: CASSLVGTGGRSPLHF.

Here the CDR3 reads CASSKVQGPHYYNQPQHF. CDR3 DNA: TGTGCCAGCAGCAAAGTCCAGGGTCCCCATTATTACAATCAGCCCCAGCATTTT. The chain uses TRBV21-1 and TRBJ1-5; the table names TRBD1, a call not compared with the DNA. TRBV21-1 is designated a pseudogene. The CDR3 runs 18 residues.

The chain has TRBV28 and TRBJ2-7, with 12 bases that match TRBD2. The CDR3 is 14 residues long. With 6 bases clipped from V and 2 bases from J, the junction kept 2 bases outside the gene matches. Germline V gives CDR1 MDHEN, CDR2 SYDVKM. Here the CDR3 DNA reads TGTGCCAGCAGGCTAGCGGGGGGGACCTACGAGCAGTACTTC. It specifies CASRLAGGTYEQYF.

The chain employs TRBV27 and TRBJ1-2; 8 nucleotides align to TRBD1. The germline CDR1 and CDR2 sequences are MNHEY and SMNVEV (reference sequence). V lost 2 bases, J lost 8 bases, and 10 bases stayed unmatched. CDR3 length equals 15 residues. CDR3 DNA: TGTGCCAGCAGTTTAAGGACAGGGCCCGGCTGGGGCTACACCTTC. Its translation: CASSLRTGPGWGYTF.